Presented here are 20 T cell receptor beta chains from one specimen sequenced in a study of T cell repertoires in ileal Crohn's disease. The repertoire was sequenced with immunoSEQ multiplex PCR; TCRdb's copy has only in-frame clones and lacks some. The table lists about 17,000 clones, more than 65% of them singletons, with about 4.4% in the top ten. As to time point: neoterminal ileum biopsy at postoperative endoscopy, about 6 months after surgery. The sequencing input was ileal tissue. All receptors come from an adult with Crohn's disease.

The V and J genes are TRBV6-5 and TRBJ1-5; D is ambiguous. Trimming took 5 bases from V and 0 from J, leaving 5 bases between them. The CDR3 is made up of 13 amino acids. Germline V gene lookup returns CDR1 MNHEY and CDR2 SVGAGI. In nucleotides, the CDR3 is TGTGCCAGCAGTCCTTATAGCAATCAGCCCCAGCATTTT. Translating it yields CASSPYSNQPQHF.

The chain links TRBV5-6 to TRBJ2-5, with 10 bases that match TRBD2. V gave up 1 base and J gave up 11 bases; unmatched junction bases: 20. The CDR3 runs 18 residues. Germline values: CDR1 SGHDT, CDR2 YYEEEE. In DNA form, the CDR3 reads TGTGCCAGCAGCTTGCAAGGGCAGCTAGCGGGAGACAAGAATGGGCAGTACTTC. This sequence encodes CASSLQGQLAGDKNGQYF.

V and J are TRBV9 and TRBJ2-3; D possibly corresponds to TRBD2 (6 bases). From germline, CDR1 is SGDLS and CDR2 YYNGEE. Trimming stripped 3 bases from V and 0 bases from J, with 11 bases between. The CDR3 has 15 amino acids. The CDR3 DNA is TGTGCCAGCAGCGCCGTTGGGACTAGCACAGATACGCAGTATTTT. As protein: CASSAVGTSTDTQYF.

J is TRBJ1-4 and V is TRBV19, with D possibly being TRBD1 (5 bases). Germline V gene lookup returns CDR1 LNHDA and CDR2 SQIVND (reference sequence). The V gene lost 1 base and the J gene lost 2 bases, with 8 bases spanning the gap. This CDR3 comprises 15 residues. The CDR3 spells CASSIAGGTNEKLFF. CDR3 DNA sequence: TGTGCCAGTAGTATAGCCGGGGGTACTAATGAAAAACTGTTTTTT.

The sample holds one count of this clone. The chain employs TRBV15 and TRBJ1-1, with D unresolved. V shed 0 bases and J shed 5 bases, with 7 bases lying between them. The CDR3 spans 13 residues. From germline, CDR1 is LNHNV and CDR2 YYDKDF (reference sequence). Here the CDR3 reads CATSREAGTEAFF. The CDR3 DNA reads TGTGCCACCAGCAGAGAGGCGGGTACTGAAGCTTTCTTT.

This clone is medium-sized. The rearrangement uses TRBV19 and TRBJ2-3; possible D gene TRBD1, 6 bases. Germline V gene lookup returns CDR1 LNHDA and CDR2 SQIVND (reference sequence). The CDR3 consists of 13 residues. Deletions cut 9 bases from V and 2 bases from J, with 12 bases between. The CDR3: CASGTGHTDTQYF. The CDR3 nucleotides read TGTGCCAGCGGGACGGGACACACAGATACGCAGTATTTT.

The rearrangement links TRBV19 to TRBJ2-5; possibly TRBD1 for D (5 bases). This CDR3 comprises 13 residues. Germline assignment: CDR1 LNHDA and CDR2 SQIVND (reference sequence). V was pared by 6 bases and J by 5 bases, with 13 bases between. This CDR3 reads CASSRKGWETQYF. CDR3 coding DNA: TGTGCCAGTAGCCGAAAGGGGTGGGAGACCCAGTACTTC.

This clone has only a few counts. The V and J genes are TRBV30 and TRBJ2-7; D gene ambiguous. Trimming stripped 5 bases from V and 3 bases from J, with 11 bases between. There are 12 residues in the CDR3. CDR1 and CDR2 from the germline V gene are GTSNPN and SVGIG (reference sequence). CDR3 in amino acids: CAWETGFYEQYF. In DNA, the CDR3 is TGTGCCTGGGAGACTGGATTCTACGAGCAGTACTTC.

The chain carries TRBV20-1 and TRBJ2-7; no definite D call. Germline lookup yields CDR1 DFQATT and CDR2 SNEGSKA (reference sequence). V was shortened by 6 bases and J by 4 bases, with 10 bases between the two germline ends. The CDR3 runs 11 residues. This CDR3 is CSASPTYEQYF. CDR3 coding DNA: TGCAGTGCCTCCCCTACGTACGAGCAGTACTTC.

The chain joins TRBV29-1 to TRBJ2-5, with 7 bases lining up with TRBD1. TRBJ2-7 explains the end of the DNA better; the J call may be wrong. Germline CDR1 reads SQVTM; CDR2 reads ANQGSEA. The CDR3 totals 13 residues. CDR3: CSAAWDRSYEQYF. The CDR3 DNA reads TGCAGCGCCGCATGGGACAGATCCTACGAGCAGTACTTC.

The V and J genes are TRBV4-2 and TRBJ1-2; no firm D call. The CDR3 covers 14 residues. CDR1 is LGHNA and CDR2 is YNFKEQ in the germline V gene. Trimming stripped 1 base from V and 6 bases from J, with 12 bases between. CDR3 sequence reads: CASSQGLGSNGYTF. The CDR3 DNA sequence: TGTGCCAGCAGCCAAGGTCTAGGTTCAAATGGCTACACCTTC.

This clone came up once. The chain uses TRBV9 and TRBJ1-2; 7 nucleotides agree with TRBD1. This CDR3 region has 14 residues. CDR1 and CDR2 from the germline V gene are SGDLS and YYNGEE. V was pared by 3 bases and J by 4 bases, with 6 bases of the junction left unmatched. CDR3 DNA sequence: TGTGCCAGCAGCGGAGGGGACAGCTTCTATGGCTACACCTTC. Protein product: CASSGGDSFYGYTF. Complete variable domain (other parts from reference TRBV9 and TRBJ1-2): DSGVTQTPKHLITATGQRVTLRCSPRSGDLSVYWYQQSLDQGLQFLIQYYNGEERAKGNILERFSAQQFPDLHSELNLSSLELGDSALYFCASSGGDSFYGYTFGSGTRLTVV.

The chain links TRBV5-1 to TRBJ2-2, with D unresolved. This CDR3 has 13 residues. The germline V and J ends were trimmed by 0 bases and 7 bases, with 7 bases remaining between them. Per germline, CDR1 SGHRS and CDR2 YFSETQ. DNA of the CDR3: TGCGCCAGCAGCTTGGACTCGCGCGGGGAGCTGTTTTTT. This gives the protein CASSLDSRGELFF.

This clone was detected only a few times. CDR3 sequence: CASSGFSYEQYF. Written as DNA, the CDR3 is TGTGCCAGCAGCGGTTTCAGCTACGAGCAGTACTTC. The rearrangement links TRBV5-6 to TRBJ2-7; D is unresolved. The CDR3 sequence is 12 residues long. The germline CDR1 and CDR2 sequences are SGHDT and YYEEEE. V was trimmed by 4 bases and J by 3 bases, leaving 8 bases between them.

V and J are TRBV5-6 and TRBJ2-3; 13 bases agree with TRBD2. V lost 3 bases to trimming and J lost 2 bases; unmatched junction nucleotides: 3. CDR1 is SGHDT and CDR2 is YYEEEE in the germline V gene. The CDR3 loop spans 16 amino acids. CDR3: CASSSTSGRVTDTQYF. The CDR3, as DNA: TGTGCCAGCAGCTCAACTAGCGGGAGGGTCACAGATACGCAGTATTTT.

The chain recombines TRBV10-2 with TRBJ1-1, with a tentative D call TRBD1 (6 bases). CDR3 size: 16 residues. Germline loops: CDR1 WSHSY, CDR2 SAAADI. Trimming removed 2 bases from V and 1 base from J, with 14 bases in between. The CDR3 nucleotides read TGCGCCAGCAGTGAGATACAGGGAACAAGGAACACTGAAGCTTTCTTT. Encoded protein: CASSEIQGTRNTEAFF.

CDR3 loop: CASSRGDEQFF. In DNA, the CDR3 is TGCGCCAGCAGCAGGGGCGATGAGCAGTTCTTC. This chain uses TRBV5-1 with TRBJ2-1; the D gene is possibly TRBD1 (5 bases). The germline V gene has CDR1 SGHRS and CDR2 YFSETQ. Trimming pared 4 bases from V and 8 bases from J, leaving 7 bases between. This CDR3 spans 11 amino acids.

The sample holds a few counts of this clone. The rearrangement links TRBV7-2 to TRBJ1-2; D unresolved. Germline V CDR1 and CDR2: SGHTA, FQGNSA. The V end lost 5 bases, the J end lost 8 bases, and 12 bases lay between the germline ends. The CDR3 loop spans 12 amino acids. CDR3 sequence: CASSPSGSGYTF. CDR3 DNA sequence: TGTGCCAGCAGCCCTTCCGGGTCCGGCTACACCTTC.

In the case of this clone: A junction end diverges from the germline sequence, so it may reflect a read error. The same CDR3 arises from other DNA sequences in this sample as well. The chain joins TRBV7-2 to TRBJ1-6; 8 nucleotides line up with TRBD1. From germline, CDR1 is SGHTA and CDR2 FQGNSA. The CDR3 has 15 residues. Here the CDR3 reads CASSSGQGHNSPLHF. In DNA form, the CDR3 reads TGTGCCAGCAGCTCCGGACAGGGTCATAATTCCCCCCTCCACTTT.

The rearrangement joins TRBV30 to TRBJ1-5; tentative D call: TRBD1 (5 bases). Per the germline V gene, CDR1 is GTSNPN and CDR2 is SVGIG (reference sequence). There are 15 residues in the CDR3. V gave up 1 base and J gave up 4 bases, with 14 bases separating them. For the CDR3, the DNA is TGTGCCTGGAGTGCGCGGGGACGAACAAATCAGCCCCAGCATTTT. As protein: CAWSARGRTNQPQHF.